The TCR beta chain described here comes from a study of blood T cell repertoires in COVID-19. CDR3 size: 11 residues. V was cut by 7 bases and J by 7 bases, with 8 bases left in between. Germline values: CDR1 SNHLY, CDR2 FYNNEI. The protocol was immunoSEQ multiplex PCR, while the TCRdb copy is restricted to in-frame clones and leaves out a portion. The sample has over 400,000 clones, around 85% seen once. Clinical history reported by participants formed the basis on which cohorts were assigned. This sequence originates from an older woman who had recovered from COVID-19. This chain uses TRBV2 with TRBJ2-1, with D perhaps matching TRBD2 (5 bases). Input material: PBMCs or T cells enriched from blood (not recorded which). The CDR3 loop reads CASKDWNEQFF. CDR3 DNA: TGTGCCAGCAAGGACTGGAATGAGCAGTTCTTC.